This T cell receptor (beta chain) was found in a study of OX40 agonist ivuxolimab in advanced cancers. Exclusion applied to patients with autoimmune disease history or systemic immunosuppression. Germline CDR1 reads MNHNY; CDR2 reads SVGAGI (reference sequence). The V gene end was trimmed by 5 bases and the J gene end by 0 bases; junction bases not matched to a gene: 8. There are 16 residues in the CDR3. Produced via immunoSEQ multiplex PCR; TCRdb's table is partial and in-frame only. This sample has under 85,000 clones, with 88% found just once. The rearrangement joins TRBV6-6 to TRBJ2-7, with 9 bases lining up with TRBD2. Material: CD4+ or CD8+ T cells sorted from blood, obtained in a trial of the OX40 agonist ivuxolimab. The receptor was isolated from an adult with an advanced solid tumor such as melanoma, head and neck, liver or kidney cancer. The CDR3 here is CASSKPGLADSYEQYF. The DNA of the CDR3 is TGTGCCAGCAGTAAACCGGGACTAGCAGACTCCTACGAGCAGTACTTC.